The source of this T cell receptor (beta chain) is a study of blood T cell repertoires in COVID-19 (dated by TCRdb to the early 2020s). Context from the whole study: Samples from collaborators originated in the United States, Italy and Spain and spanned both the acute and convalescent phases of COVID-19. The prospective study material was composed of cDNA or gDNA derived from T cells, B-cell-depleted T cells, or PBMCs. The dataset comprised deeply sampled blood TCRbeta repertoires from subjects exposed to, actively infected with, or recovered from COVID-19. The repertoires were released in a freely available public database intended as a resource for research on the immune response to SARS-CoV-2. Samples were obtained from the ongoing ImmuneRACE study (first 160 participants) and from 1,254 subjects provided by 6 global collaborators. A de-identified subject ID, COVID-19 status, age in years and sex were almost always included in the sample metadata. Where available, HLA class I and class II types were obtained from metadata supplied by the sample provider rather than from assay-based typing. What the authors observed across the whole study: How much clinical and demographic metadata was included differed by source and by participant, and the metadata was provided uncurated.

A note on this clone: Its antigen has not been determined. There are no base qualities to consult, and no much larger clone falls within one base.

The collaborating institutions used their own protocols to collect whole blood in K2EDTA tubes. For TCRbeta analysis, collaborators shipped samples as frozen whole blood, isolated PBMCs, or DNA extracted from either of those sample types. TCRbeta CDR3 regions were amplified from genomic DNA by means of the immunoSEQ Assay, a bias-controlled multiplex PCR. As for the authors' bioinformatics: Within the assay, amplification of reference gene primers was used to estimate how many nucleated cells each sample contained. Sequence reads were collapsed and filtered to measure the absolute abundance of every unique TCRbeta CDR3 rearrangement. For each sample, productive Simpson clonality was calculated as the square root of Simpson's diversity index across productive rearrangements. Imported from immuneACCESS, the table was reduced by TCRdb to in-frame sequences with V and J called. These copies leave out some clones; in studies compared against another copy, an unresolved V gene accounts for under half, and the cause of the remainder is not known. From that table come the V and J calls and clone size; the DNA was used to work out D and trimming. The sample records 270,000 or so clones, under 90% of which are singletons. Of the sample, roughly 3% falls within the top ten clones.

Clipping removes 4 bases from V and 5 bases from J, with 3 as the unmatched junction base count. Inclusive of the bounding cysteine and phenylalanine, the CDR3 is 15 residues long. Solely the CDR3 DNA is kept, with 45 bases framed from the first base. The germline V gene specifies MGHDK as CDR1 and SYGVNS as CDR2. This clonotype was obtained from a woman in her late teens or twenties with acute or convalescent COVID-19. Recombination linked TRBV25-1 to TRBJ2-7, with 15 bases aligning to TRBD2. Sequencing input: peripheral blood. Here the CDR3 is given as CASSAGTSGRNEQYF. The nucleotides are TGTGCCAGCAGTGCTGGGACTAGCGGGAGGAACGAGCAGTACTTC.